The clone carrying this T cell receptor (beta chain) has a handful of counts. Its antigen is undetermined. This record belongs to a study of CD8 T cells in ankylosing spondylitis. Study-wide results and caveats: Earlier authors reported some of these motif variants in reactive arthritis synovial fluid and blood. Several highly homologous variants made up a TCR beta motif that seemed to typify ankylosing spondylitis blood.

From germline, CDR1 is MNHNS and CDR2 SASEGT. After removal of 1 base from V and 4 bases from J, the junction contained 8 bases not matched to a gene. There are 16 residues in the CDR3. TCRdb reprocessed the 5' RACE reads with MiXCR, giving one entry per CDR3 protein. This repertoire shows 200,000 to 300,000 distinct CDR3 sequences, roughly 10% found once; its top ten account for approximately 2.5%. The receptor was isolated from a male donor with ankylosing spondylitis or in good health (not recorded which). The sequencing input was blood, either unsorted or a sorted T cell fraction (not recorded which). The V gene is TRBV6-1, the J gene TRBJ2-3; TRBD1 aligns across 7 bases. The CDR3 DNA sequence: TGTGCCAGCAGTGAAGGAAAGGGACAGAGGGCAGATACGCAGTATTTT. This sequence encodes CASSEGKGQRADTQYF.